These T cell receptor beta chains were read from a single sample in a study of OX40 agonist ivuxolimab in advanced cancers. The data were produced by immunoSEQ multiplex PCR, yet TCRdb's version contains in-frame clones alone and is incomplete. The sample holds about 68,000 clones, more than 75% seen once. Specimen: CD4+ or CD8+ T cells sorted from blood, collected in a trial of the OX40 agonist ivuxolimab. These TCRs come from an adult with an advanced solid tumor such as melanoma, head and neck, liver or kidney cancer. The CDR3 runs from the conserved cysteine through the conserved F or W.

CDR3 protein | V gene
CASSSSTDTQYF | TRBV5-1
CASSSKTSGNHEQYF | TRBV6-5
CASKVAGGAGEKLFF | TRBV6-4
CASSWDRDTEAFF | TRBV27
CASSTDRRNTEAFF | TRBV11-2
CASSLGYRGLLGETQYF | TRBV28
CASSYDGRVNTEAFF | TRBV6-6
CASGKLYNEQFF | TRBV6-1
CASSPRGLSGSSYNEQFF | TRBV7-8
CASSLTSGETQYF | TRBV7-9
CASSHRGVGAKNIQYF | TRBV18
CSVEPGDGYTF | TRBV29-1
CASSLSGAGNTIYF | TRBV7-6
CASSWGRTNLFTGELFF | TRBV5-1
CASSSLYAGELFF | TRBV10-1
CASSEGDRNQETQYF | TRBV6-1
CASRRDRAYGYTF | TRBV6-5
CASSLTGYGYTF | TRBV28
CASSTLRWGTGNEAFF | TRBV14
CASSDQGYNSPLHF | TRBV5-1
CASSIQGQNTEAFF | TRBV9
CASSQAGRKGETQYF | TRBV5-1
CASSFQGINSPLHF | TRBV6-6
CASSLQGATGELFF | TRBV11-2
CASSPGTRETQYF | TRBV9
CATSRDPGGAEAFF | TRBV15
CASSLGASRTEAFF | TRBV5-1
CASSPSSYEQYF | TRBV18
CASSYWGSYTGELFF | TRBV7-9
CASSWGSNQPQHF | TRBV27
CASSPAGGLYNEQFF | TRBV11-3
CASSSIGTSIYEQYF | TRBV27
CASSLGRRVNTEAFF | TRBV7-2